This T cell receptor (beta chain) was observed in a study of T cell changes during pregnancy in multiple sclerosis. Repertoires were generated with immunoSEQ multiplex PCR, while TCRdb's copy carries only in-frame clones and drops some. Counted here are about 24,000 clones, approximately 90% occurring once; the ten biggest clones make up roughly 0.74%. Trimming took off 4 bases at V and 2 bases at J, with 15 bases between the two ends. CDR1 is MNHNS and CDR2 is SASEGT in the germline V gene. The CDR3 is 15 amino acids. The TCR originated in a female donor in good health, enrolled as a control in a pregnancy study. The sequencing here drew on CD4+ T cells from peripheral blood mononuclear cells, taken in the first trimester of pregnancy. The genes are TRBV6-1 and TRBJ2-7; tentative D call: TRBD1 (6 bases). The CDR3 sequence: CASSARPGAAYEQYF. DNA for the CDR3: TGTGCCAGCAGTGCCCGCCCAGGGGCGGCCTACGAGCAGTACTTC.